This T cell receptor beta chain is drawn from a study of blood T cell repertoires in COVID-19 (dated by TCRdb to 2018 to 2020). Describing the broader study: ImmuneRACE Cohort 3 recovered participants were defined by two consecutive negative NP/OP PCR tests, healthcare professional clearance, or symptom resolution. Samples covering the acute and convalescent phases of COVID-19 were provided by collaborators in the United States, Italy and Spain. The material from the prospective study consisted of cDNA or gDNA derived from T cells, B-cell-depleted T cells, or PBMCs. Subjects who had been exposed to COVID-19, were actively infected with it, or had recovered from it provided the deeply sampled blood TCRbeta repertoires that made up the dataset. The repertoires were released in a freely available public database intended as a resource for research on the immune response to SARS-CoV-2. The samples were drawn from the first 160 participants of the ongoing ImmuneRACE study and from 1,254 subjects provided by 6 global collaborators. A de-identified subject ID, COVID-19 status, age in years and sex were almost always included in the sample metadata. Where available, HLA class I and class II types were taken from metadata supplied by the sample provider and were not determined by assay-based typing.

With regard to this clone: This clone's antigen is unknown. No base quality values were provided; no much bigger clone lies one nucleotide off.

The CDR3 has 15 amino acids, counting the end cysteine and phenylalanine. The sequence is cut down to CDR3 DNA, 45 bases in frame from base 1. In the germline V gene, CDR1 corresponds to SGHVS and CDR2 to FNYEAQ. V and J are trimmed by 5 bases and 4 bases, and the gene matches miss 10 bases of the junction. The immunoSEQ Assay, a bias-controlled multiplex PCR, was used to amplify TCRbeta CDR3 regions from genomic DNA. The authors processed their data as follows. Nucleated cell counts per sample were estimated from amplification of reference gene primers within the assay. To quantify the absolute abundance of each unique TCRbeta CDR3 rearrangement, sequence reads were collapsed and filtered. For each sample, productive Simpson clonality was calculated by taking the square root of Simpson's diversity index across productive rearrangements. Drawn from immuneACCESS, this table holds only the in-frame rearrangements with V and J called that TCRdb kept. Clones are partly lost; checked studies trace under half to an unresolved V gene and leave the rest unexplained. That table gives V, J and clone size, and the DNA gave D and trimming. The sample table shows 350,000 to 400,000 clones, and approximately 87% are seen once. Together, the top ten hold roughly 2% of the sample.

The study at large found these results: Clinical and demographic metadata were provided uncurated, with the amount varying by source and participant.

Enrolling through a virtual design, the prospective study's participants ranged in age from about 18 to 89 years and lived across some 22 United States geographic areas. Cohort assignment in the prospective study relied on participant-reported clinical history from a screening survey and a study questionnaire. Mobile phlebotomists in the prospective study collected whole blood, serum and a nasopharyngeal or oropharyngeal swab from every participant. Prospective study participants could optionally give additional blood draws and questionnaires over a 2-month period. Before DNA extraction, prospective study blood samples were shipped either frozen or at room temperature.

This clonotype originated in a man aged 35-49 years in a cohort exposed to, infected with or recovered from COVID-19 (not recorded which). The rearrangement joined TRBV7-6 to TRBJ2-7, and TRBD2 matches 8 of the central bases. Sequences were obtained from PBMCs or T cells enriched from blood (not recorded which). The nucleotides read TGTGCCAGCAGCCCGCTCCAGCGGGAGCCGTACGAGCAGTACTTC. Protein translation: CASSPLQREPYEQYF. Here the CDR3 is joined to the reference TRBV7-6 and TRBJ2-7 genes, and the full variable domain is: GAGVSQSPRYKVTKRGQDVALRCDPISGHVSLYWYRQALGQGPEFLTYFNYEAQQDKSGLPNDRFSAERPEGSISTLTIQRTEQRDSAMYRCASSPLQREPYEQYFGPGTRLTVT.